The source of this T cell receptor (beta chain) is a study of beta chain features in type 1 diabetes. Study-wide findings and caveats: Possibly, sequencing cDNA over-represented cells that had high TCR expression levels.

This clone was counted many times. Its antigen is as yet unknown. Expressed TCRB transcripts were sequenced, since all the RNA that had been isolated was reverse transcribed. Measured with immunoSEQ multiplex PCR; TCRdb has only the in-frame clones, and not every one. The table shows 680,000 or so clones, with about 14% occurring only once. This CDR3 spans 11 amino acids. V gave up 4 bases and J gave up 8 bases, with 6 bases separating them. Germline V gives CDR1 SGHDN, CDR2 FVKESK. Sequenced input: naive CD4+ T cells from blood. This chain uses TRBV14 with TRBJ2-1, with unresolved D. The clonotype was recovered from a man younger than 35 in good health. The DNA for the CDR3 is TGTGCCAGCAGCCCCGGGTATGAGCAGTTCTTC. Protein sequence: CASSPGYEQFF.